The 9 T cell receptor beta chains below all came from one sample that was sequenced in a study of blood T cell repertoires in COVID-19 (TCRdb year 2020). Receptor amplification or capture employed the immunoSEQ multiplex PCR assay. TCRdb holds this immuneACCESS table with in-frame rearrangements only. Some clones are missing; in checked studies, unresolved V genes explain under half, and the rest has no known cause. Counted in this sample were about 160,000 clones; more than 60% of them appeared once. Jointly, the top ten make up less than 9.5% of the sample. Input material: peripheral blood. The source is a man aged 60 to 75 with acute or convalescent COVID-19.

The chain employs TRBV13 and TRBJ1-4; D ambiguous. Trimming removed 2 bases at V and 6 bases at J, with 7 bases between. Germline CDR1 reads PRHDT; CDR2 reads FYEKMQ (reference sequence). This CDR3 comprises 13 residues. The CDR3 reads CASSLSPDEKLFF. The DNA for the CDR3 is TGTGCCAGCAGCTTATCGCCAGATGAAAAACTGTTTTTT.

The J gene is TRBJ2-5, the V gene TRBV7-3; D possibly corresponds to TRBD2 (5 bases). V gave up 2 bases and J gave up 3 bases, with 7 bases separating them. This CDR3 is built from 13 residues. Germline CDR1 reads SGHTA; CDR2 reads FQGTGA. The CDR3 DNA reads as TGTGCCAGCAGCTTATGGGAGAAAGAGACCCAGTACTTC. Translated, it gives CASSLWEKETQYF.

This clone turned up a few times. V gene TRBV11-2 combines with J gene TRBJ1-1; TRBD1 matches at 8 bases. Trimming removed 5 bases from V and 7 bases from J; junction bases left unmatched: 6. The germline V gene encodes CDR1 SGHAT and CDR2 FQNNGV. This CDR3 comprises 13 residues. CDR3 loop: CASSRMTGDEAFF. CDR3 nucleotide sequence: TGTGCCAGCAGCCGGATGACAGGGGATGAAGCTTTCTTT.

Remarks on this clone: The same CDR3 arises from other DNA sequences in this sample as well. The chain joins TRBV5-1 to TRBJ1-1; D not certain. This CDR3 has 13 amino acids. The germline V and J ends were trimmed by 1 base and 1 base, with 5 bases remaining between them. Per germline, CDR1 SGHRS and CDR2 YFSETQ. CDR3 DNA: TGCGCCAGCAGCTTGAGAGGGAACACTGAAGCTTTCTTT. It specifies CASSLRGNTEAFF.

The chain carries TRBV25-1 and TRBJ2-6; 8 positions agree with TRBD2. Germline CDR1 is MGHDK and CDR2 is SYGVNS. The CDR3 consists of 17 residues. Trimming at V came to 1 base and at J to 0 bases, leaving 2 bases not matched to a gene. CDR3 bases: TGTGCCAGCAGTGAATCGGGGGGGCCCTCTGGGGCCAACGTCCTGACTTTC. Translation gives CASSESGGPSGANVLTF.

V and J are TRBV6-5 and TRBJ1-1; TRBD1 matches at 7 bases. Germline CDR1 reads MNHEY; CDR2 reads SVGAGI. V dropped 5 bases and J dropped 0; count of bases not matched to a gene: 6. The CDR3 sequence is 15 residues long. The CDR3: CASSPRQGMNTEAFF. Written as DNA, the CDR3 is TGTGCCAGCAGTCCCCGACAGGGCATGAACACTGAAGCTTTCTTT.

The gene calls are TRBV6-5 and TRBJ2-5, with 8 bases lining up with TRBD2. Trimming at V came to 4 bases and at J to 5 bases, leaving 9 bases not matched to a gene. Germline CDR1 and CDR2: MNHEY and SVGAGI. The CDR3 sequence is 15 residues long. As DNA, the CDR3 is TGTGCCAGCAGTTTCATAGCGGGGCCGGGGGAGACCCAGTACTTC. It codes for CASSFIAGPGETQYF.

As for this clone: Given a much more abundant clone one base away, this may be a read error. Other DNA sequences in the sample encode the same CDR3. This chain connects TRBV28 to TRBJ1-2, with D perhaps TRBD1 (5 bases). The CDR3 runs 13 residues. CDR1 and CDR2 (germline): MDHEN, SYDVKM. The V end lost 4 bases, the J end lost 0 bases, and 6 bases lay between the germline ends. DNA of the CDR3: TGTGCCAGCAGTTCGACAGCTAACTATGGCTACACCTTC. Protein sequence: CASSSTANYGYTF.

The chain uses TRBV29-1 and TRBJ1-6, with 10 positions matching TRBD1. J was trimmed by 6 bases and V by 5 bases; bases with no gene match: 4. The CDR3 is made up of 14 amino acids. Germline assignment: CDR1 SQVTM and CDR2 ANQGSEA. The CDR3: CSVRTGGINSPLHF. CDR3 DNA sequence: TGCAGCGTTAGGACAGGGGGTATTAATTCACCCCTCCACTTT.